The 6 T cell receptor beta chains below come from one sample, sequenced in a study of T-cell memory formation after mild COVID-19. One entry per CDR3 protein, called by TCRdb with MiXCR from the 5' RACE reads. The sample contains about 560,000 distinct CDR3 sequences, roughly 21% of which appear only once. Sequenced sample: PBMCs or a T cell subset sorted from them (not recorded which). These receptors were collected from an adult woman who had mild COVID-19 (a few samples of this study predate the infection). Cell type and time point are not known.

The chain joins TRBV6-1 to TRBJ1-2; weak D call: TRBD1 (5 bases). The CDR3 runs 15 residues. The V end was cut by 4 bases, the J end by 2 bases, with 14 bases between. Per the germline V gene, CDR1 is MNHNS and CDR2 is SASEGT. Here the CDR3 DNA reads TGTGCCAGCAGTGTAGGGGCCAACATAAACTATGGCTACACCTTC. Its protein product is CASSVGANINYGYTF.

This clonotype appeared a single time. One end of the junction fails to match germline, which may point to a read error. The rearrangement uses TRBV11-2 and TRBJ2-6; D is possibly TRBD1 (6 bases). Germline V lookup: CDR1 SGHAT, CDR2 FQNNGV. The CDR3 sequence is 15 residues long. The CDR3 DNA follows: TGTGCCAGCAGCTTAGAAAGCAGACAGGCCAAAGTCCTGACTTTC. It codes for CASSLESRQAKVLTF.

This chain joins TRBV20-1 and TRBJ2-7, with 7 bases that match TRBD1. V lost 3 bases and J lost 3; bases outside the gene matches: 2. The germline V gene has CDR1 DFQATT and CDR2 SNEGSKA (reference sequence). The CDR3 runs 12 residues. CDR3 DNA sequence: TGCAGTGCTAGCCAGGGGGACTACGAGCAGTACTTC. Amino acid sequence: CSASQGDYEQYF.

This clonotype was seen a handful of times. The chain joins TRBV7-2 to TRBJ2-5, with TRBD2 matching 7 bases. V gave up 7 bases and J gave up 3 bases; unmatched junction bases: 8. The CDR3 loop spans 14 amino acids. Germline CDR1 reads SGHTA; CDR2 reads FQGNSA. The CDR3 coding sequence is TGTGCCAGCACCACTGTCGCGGGGGAAGAGACCCAGTACTTC. Translating gives CASTTVAGEETQYF.

This clonotype appeared a few times. The rearrangement joins TRBV7-2 to TRBJ2-3; 9 bases are shared with TRBD2. V lost 5 bases, J lost 11 bases, and 2 bases stayed unmatched. CDR3 size: 11 residues. Germline-derived CDR1 and CDR2 are SGHTA and FQGNSA. CDR3 sequence: CASSQTSGQYF. The CDR3 DNA sequence: TGTGCCAGCAGCCAGACTAGCGGGCAGTATTTT.

The rearrangement uses TRBV7-2 and TRBJ1-1; 7 positions match TRBD1. The germline CDR1 and CDR2 sequences are SGHTA and FQGNSA. V trimming: 4 bases; J trimming: 1 base; junction bases outside the gene matches: 6. The CDR3 has 15 residues. This chain's CDR3 is CASSSPRQGNTEAFF. The CDR3 DNA sequence: TGTGCCAGCAGCTCCCCTCGACAGGGGAACACTGAAGCTTTCTTT.